These 16 T cell receptor beta chains came from one sample sequenced in a study of blood T cell repertoires in COVID-19. Libraries were prepared by immunoSEQ multiplex PCR; TCRdb keeps only in-frame clonotypes and omits some of them. The table has around 140,000 clones, 70% to 85% seen once. Sequencing was carried out using peripheral blood. The receptors shown here come from a man in his fifties or sixties with active or convalescent COVID-19.

The chain employs TRBV11-2 and TRBJ2-2; D ambiguous. CDR1 and CDR2 from the germline V gene are SGHAT and FQNNGV. The CDR3 extends over 15 amino acids. The V end lost 1 base, the J end lost 5 bases, and 11 bases lay between the germline ends. Here the CDR3 DNA reads TGTGCCAGCAGCTTAGTTTCGCCGAGGACCGGGGAGCTGTTTTTT. Translation gives CASSLVSPRTGELFF.

The chain has TRBV3-1 (or the pseudogene TRBV3-2) and TRBJ1-6; TRBD1 matches 8 bases. CDR3 length equals 15 residues. The germline gives CDR1 LGHDT, CDR2 YNNKEL (reference sequence). The ends lost 2 bases at V and 9 bases at J; junction bases unmatched: 6. The CDR3 protein is CASSQPGQDRSPLHF. DNA of the CDR3: TGTGCCAGCAGCCAACCGGGACAGGATCGTTCACCCCTCCACTTT.

The rearrangement joins TRBV7-2 to TRBJ2-3; no clear D. Trimming pared 5 bases from V and 0 bases from J, leaving 9 bases between. CDR3 length equals 14 residues. Germline assignment: CDR1 SGHTA and CDR2 FQGNSA. The CDR3 DNA reads TGTGCCAGCAGCCCCGCTATAAGCACAGATACGCAGTATTTT. It specifies CASSPAISTDTQYF. Based on the CDR3 plus reference TRBV7-2 and TRBJ2-3, the full variable domain is GAGVSQSPSNKVTEKGKDVELRCDPISGHTALYWYRQSLGQGLEFLIYFQGNSAPDKSGLPSDRFSAERTGGSVSTLTIQRTQQEDSAVYLCASSPAISTDTQYFGPGTRLTVL.

The rearrangement uses TRBV10-3 and TRBJ1-1, with D tentatively TRBD1 (5 bases). V lost 10 bases and J 1 base, leaving 10 bases between the germline ends. CDR3 length: 12 amino acids. CDR1 is ENHRY, CDR2 SYGVKD, per germline. The CDR3 loop reads CASGRENTEAFF. DNA of the CDR3: TGTGCCAGCGGCAGGGAGAACACTGAAGCTTTCTTT.

The chain has TRBV11-3 and TRBJ1-1; possible D gene TRBD1, 6 bases. Per the germline V gene, CDR1 is SGHNT and CDR2 is YENEEA. The germline V and J ends were trimmed by 1 base and 10 bases, with 16 bases remaining between them. The CDR3 totals 14 residues. Here the CDR3 reads CASSLAPQGFRAFF. The CDR3 DNA is TGTGCCAGCAGCTTAGCTCCACAGGGTTTTCGAGCTTTCTTT.

This chain uses TRBV4-1 with TRBJ2-1, with D perhaps matching TRBD2 (5 bases). The CDR3 sequence is 15 residues long. CDR1 and CDR2 from the germline V gene are MGHRA and YSYEKL. V lost 0 bases to trimming and J lost 7 bases, with 13 bases between them. CDR3 DNA sequence: TGCGCCAGCAGCCAAGATCTATCTAGCACTAATGAGCAGTTCTTC. As protein: CASSQDLSSTNEQFF.

CDR3 loop: CASTNLEGPYGYTF. The CDR3 coding sequence is TGTGCCAGCACCAATTTGGAGGGTCCTTATGGCTACACCTTC. This chain connects TRBV7-9 to TRBJ1-2; D uncertain. Looked up from germline, CDR1 is SEHNR and CDR2 is FQNEAQ (reference sequence). The CDR3 spans 14 residues. V dropped 7 bases and J dropped 5 bases, with 17 bases sitting between them.

This clone was seen just once. V usage is TRBV5-4 and J usage is TRBJ2-7, with D possibly matching TRBD2 (5 bases). Germline CDR1 SGHNT, CDR2 YYREEE (reference sequence). The length of the CDR3 is 12 residues. The V gene lost 3 bases and the J gene lost 4 bases, with 8 bases spanning the gap. The CDR3 sequence is CASSSGIYEQYF. The CDR3 DNA is TGTGCCAGCAGCTCGGGAATTTACGAGCAGTACTTC.

The chain's CDR3 is CASSLRAGGDTQYF. For the CDR3, the DNA is TGTGCCAGCAGCTTACGGGCAGGGGGGGATACGCAGTATTTT. The chain couples TRBV7-2 to TRBJ2-3; TRBD1 might be the D (7 bases). The CDR3 is 14 amino acids. The germline V and J ends were trimmed by 2 bases and 6 bases, with 12 bases remaining between them. The germline CDR1 and CDR2 sequences are SGHTA and FQGNSA.

The genes are TRBV5-1 and TRBJ1-2; a weak D match, TRBD1 (6 bases). V was shortened by 10 bases and J by 5 bases, with 30 bases between the two germline ends. CDR3 length: 17 residues. Germline V gives CDR1 SGHRS, CDR2 YFSETQ. This CDR3 is CACSIRGGGEVSYGYTF. The DNA for the CDR3 is TGCGCCTGCTCTATCCGTGGCGGGGGCGAGGTTTCTTATGGCTACACCTTC.

The gene calls are TRBV5-1 and TRBJ2-2; D call uncertain. Per the germline V gene, CDR1 is SGHRS and CDR2 is YFSETQ. CDR3 length: 16 amino acids. V lost 4 bases and J lost 3, with 16 bases in between. CDR3 nucleotides: TGCGCCAGCAGCCCCCGGCAATCTGCGGACACCGGGGAGCTGTTTTTT. Translation: CASSPRQSADTGELFF.

This chain links TRBV11-2 with TRBJ1-4, with TRBD1 matching over 7 bases. V lost 6 bases to trimming and J lost 1 base; unmatched junction nucleotides: 8. Germline CDR1 reads SGHAT; CDR2 reads FQNNGV. This CDR3 is built from 16 residues. CDR3 amino acids: CASRTGTKLTNEKLFF. Written as DNA, the CDR3 is TGTGCCAGCAGGACAGGGACGAAGTTAACTAATGAAAAACTGTTTTTT.

The rearrangement uses TRBV18 and TRBJ2-1; 9 bases match TRBD2. Unmatched junction bases numbered 7, after V lost 6 bases and J lost 4 bases. CDR1 and CDR2 from the germline V gene are KGHSH and LQKENI. This CDR3 comprises 15 residues. The CDR3 protein is CASSTGGGAYNEQFF. The CDR3 bases are TGTGCCAGCTCCACCGGCGGGGGGGCTTACAATGAGCAGTTCTTC.

The V and J genes are TRBV4-3 and TRBJ1-2; possible D gene TRBD1, 5 bases. The length of the CDR3 is 14 residues. The V gene lost 0 bases and the J gene lost 6 bases, with 11 bases spanning the gap. The V gene's germline CDR1 is LGHNA and CDR2 YSLEER. Here the CDR3 DNA reads TGCGCCAGCAGCCAAGATATGGGGCTTGATGGCTACACCTTC. This codes for CASSQDMGLDGYTF.

This chain joins TRBV5-1 and TRBJ2-1; 13 nucleotides line up with TRBD2. CDR1 and CDR2 from the germline V gene are SGHRS and YFSETQ. The trim removed 4 bases at V and 0 bases at J, leaving 7 bases unmatched. The CDR3 sequence is 18 residues long. CDR3 DNA sequence: TGCGCCAGCAGCCACGGACTAGCGGGGGACCGCTCCTACAATGAGCAGTTCTTC. It codes for CASSHGLAGDRSYNEQFF.

This sequence joins TRBV30 and TRBJ1-5; 10 bases are a match to TRBD1. This CDR3 has 15 amino acids. V shed 6 bases, J shed 2 bases, and the junction held 7 bases outside the gene matches. Germline V gene sequence: CDR1 GTSNPN, CDR2 SVGIG (reference sequence). CDR3 DNA sequence: TGTGCCTGCCACGGACAGGGGGTTGGCAATCAGCCCCAGCATTTT. Amino acid sequence: CACHGQGVGNQPQHF.